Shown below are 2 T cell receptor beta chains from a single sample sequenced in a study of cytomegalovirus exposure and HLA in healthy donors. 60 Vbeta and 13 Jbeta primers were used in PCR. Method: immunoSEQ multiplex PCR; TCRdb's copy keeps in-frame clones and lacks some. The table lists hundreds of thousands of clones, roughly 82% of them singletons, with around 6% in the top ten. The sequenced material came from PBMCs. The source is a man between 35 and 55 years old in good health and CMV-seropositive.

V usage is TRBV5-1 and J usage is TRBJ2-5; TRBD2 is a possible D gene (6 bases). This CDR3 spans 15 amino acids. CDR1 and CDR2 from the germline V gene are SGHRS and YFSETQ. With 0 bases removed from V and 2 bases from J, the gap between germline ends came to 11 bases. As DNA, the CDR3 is TGCGCCAGCAGCTTGGTTTCAGCGGGTCAAGAGACCCAGTACTTC. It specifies CASSLVSAGQETQYF.

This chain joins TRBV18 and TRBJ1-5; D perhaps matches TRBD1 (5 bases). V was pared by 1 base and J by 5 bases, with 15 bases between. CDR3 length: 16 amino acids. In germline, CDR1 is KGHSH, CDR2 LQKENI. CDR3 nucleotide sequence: TGTGCCAGCTCACCACAGGCCTCCCAGGGCTATCAGCCCCAGCATTTT. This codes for CASSPQASQGYQPQHF.